The clone carrying this TCR beta chain was seen more than once but under ten times. The antigen is undetermined. This entry is derived from a study of CD8+ T cells in alopecia areata. Findings and limits, study-wide: Scalp sequencing also captures normal skin's resident alphabeta T cells. Greater clonality was observed in lesional scalp samples, especially alopecia totalis/universalis, versus normal scalp. In scalp, tofacitinib significantly decreased clonality and expanded CD8+ clones among the top 100.

Following extraction, RNA underwent reverse transcription to cDNA, which served as the sequencing template. Clones were sequenced by immunoSEQ multiplex PCR, and TCRdb holds only the in-frame ones, with some missing. The sample lists around 200,000 clones, about 53% seen once, with 10% to 13% in the top ten. Treatment reported: oral pan-JAK inhibitor, 5-10 mg twice daily. Samples from alopecia areata patients were lesional scalp punch biopsies and peripheral blood. The germline gives CDR1 SQVTM, CDR2 ANQGSEA. Trimming stripped 6 bases from V and 0 bases from J, with 15 bases between. The CDR3 totals 14 residues.

The chain couples TRBV29-1 to TRBJ2-7; no clear D. The sequence was obtained from a human donor with alopecia areata. The specimen was CD8+ T cells sorted from blood, collected at week 24, from a patient treated with tofacitinib. In nucleotides, the CDR3 is TGCAGCGTGATAATCCGGACGTACTCCTACGAGCAGTACTTC. Translation gives CSVIIRTYSYEQYF.